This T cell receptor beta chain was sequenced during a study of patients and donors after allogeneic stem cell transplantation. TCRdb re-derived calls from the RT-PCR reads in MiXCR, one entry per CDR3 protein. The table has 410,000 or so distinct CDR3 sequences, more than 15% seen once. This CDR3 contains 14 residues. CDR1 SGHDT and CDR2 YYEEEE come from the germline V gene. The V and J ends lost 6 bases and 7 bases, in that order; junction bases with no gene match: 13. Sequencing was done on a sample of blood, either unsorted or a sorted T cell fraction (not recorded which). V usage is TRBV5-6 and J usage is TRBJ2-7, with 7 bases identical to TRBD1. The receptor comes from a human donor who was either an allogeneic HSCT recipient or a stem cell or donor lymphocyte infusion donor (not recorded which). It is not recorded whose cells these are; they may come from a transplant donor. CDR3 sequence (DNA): TGTGCCAGCATCCCAACTTACAGGGGTGGGGAGCAGTACTTC. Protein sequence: CASIPTYRGGEQYF.